Listed below are T cell receptor beta chains from one sample, sequenced in a study of T cell changes during pregnancy in multiple sclerosis. Repertoires were generated with immunoSEQ multiplex PCR, while TCRdb's copy carries only in-frame clones and drops some. The sample carries 40,000 to 50,000 clones, about 90% recorded once. Specimen: CD8+ T cells from peripheral blood mononuclear cells, collected after pregnancy. The receptors come from a female donor with multiple sclerosis, enrolled in a pregnancy study. The CDR3 runs from the conserved cysteine through the conserved F or W. A D gene is named only where the DNA matches it firmly. Part of the rows lack a size; the others show once, few, many or a class for expanded clones.

len	d_gene	v_gene	abundance	j_gene	CDR3aa	CDR3nt
16	NA	TRBV6-1	NA	TRBJ2-1	CASSEGAGADYNEQFF	TGTGCCAGCAGTGAGGGGGCAGGGGCCGATTACAATGAGCAGTTCTTC
14	NA	TRBV7-6	NA	TRBJ1-1	CASSLWGRVDEAFF	TGTGCCAGCAGCTTATGGGGGCGCGTTGATGAAGCTTTCTTT
14	NA	TRBV7-6	few	TRBJ1-1	CASSSPDRPTEAFF	TGTGCCAGCAGCTCCCCCGACAGGCCCACTGAAGCTTTCTTT
14	NA	TRBV7-6	NA	TRBJ1-1	CASSLEGQNTEAFF	TGTGCCAGCAGCTTAGAGGGACAGAACACTGAAGCTTTCTTT
12	NA	TRBV6-6	NA	TRBJ2-1	CASSLLADEQFF	TGTGCCAGCAGCCTGTTAGCGGATGAGCAGTTCTTC
16	TRBD2	TRBV29-1	NA	TRBJ2-5	CSVEDRSGGAGETQYF	TGCAGCGTTGAAGATAGGAGCGGGGGGGCGGGAGAGACCCAGTACTTC
15	NA	TRBV30	NA	TRBJ2-1	CAWNIGRISYNEQFF	TGTGCCTGGAACATAGGGAGGATCTCCTACAATGAGCAGTTCTTC
10	NA	TRBV29-1	NA	TRBJ2-5	CSGQWETQYF	TGCAGCGGCCAGTGGGAGACCCAGTACTTC
13	NA	TRBV6-1	NA	TRBJ1-2	CASRNREENGYTF	TGTGCCAGCAGGAACAGGGAAGAAAATGGCTACACCTTC
13	NA	TRBV13	once	TRBJ2-2	CASSVTGPGELFF	TGTGCCAGCAGCGTTACAGGGCCCGGGGAGCTGTTTTTT
16	NA	TRBV2	once	TRBJ1-1	CASSPTPGSGNTEAFF	TGTGCCAGCAGTCCAACCCCCGGGTCGGGGAACACTGAAGCTTTCTTT
15	TRBD2	TRBV18	NA	TRBJ2-1	CASSLSGGAYNEQFF	TGTGCCAGCTCTCTCAGCGGGGGGGCCTACAATGAGCAGTTCTTC
14	TRBD1	TRBV29-1	NA	TRBJ2-3	CSVPRDSRTDTQYF	TGCAGCGTCCCTCGGGACAGTCGCACAGATACGCAGTATTTT
14	NA	TRBV10-3	NA	TRBJ1-4	CASSDPGINEKLFF	TGTGCCTCTTCGGATCCGGGAATTAATGAAAAACTGTTTTTT
14	NA	TRBV15	NA	TRBJ1-5	CATSSKGGAQPQHF	TGTGCCACCAGCAGCAAGGGGGGGGCTCAGCCCCAGCATTTT
16	NA	TRBV2	NA	TRBJ2-5	CASSEGADGAQETQYF	TGTGCCAGCAGTGAAGGGGCCGATGGGGCCCAAGAGACCCAGTACTTC
15	NA	TRBV2	NA	TRBJ2-2	CASSAEQPHIGELFF	TGTGCCAGCTCTGCCGAACAGCCTCATATCGGGGAGCTGTTTTTT
16	NA	TRBV4-1	NA	TRBJ1-4	CASSQPQAATNEKLFF	TGCGCCAGCAGCCAACCTCAAGCTGCAACTAATGAAAAACTGTTTTTT
13	NA	TRBV12-5	NA	TRBJ2-5	CASGFSVGETQYF	TGTGCTAGTGGTTTCTCAGTTGGAGAGACCCAGTACTTC
15	NA	TRBV5-6	NA	TRBJ1-5	CASSGGQGGEQPQHF	TGTGCCAGCAGCGGGGGGCAGGGAGGGGAGCAGCCCCAGCATTTT
15	NA	TRBV11-1	NA	TRBJ2-3	CASSLVGGDTDTQYF	TGTGCCAGCAGCTTAGTTGGCGGGGATACAGATACGCAGTATTTT
14	NA	TRBV6-6	NA	TRBJ1-2	CASSYLDSLDGYTF	TGTGCCAGCAGTTACCTGGACAGTCTTGACGGCTACACCTTC
16	TRBD1	TRBV19	NA	TRBJ2-3	CASSKDRVVRTDTQYF	TGTGCCAGTAGTAAGGACAGGGTGGTTCGAACAGATACGCAGTATTTT
14	NA	TRBV6-5	NA	TRBJ1-1	CASSYLSGNTEAFF	TGTGCCAGCAGTTACCTCTCCGGGAACACTGAAGCTTTCTTT
18	TRBD2	TRBV4-2	NA	TRBJ2-3	CASSQESGAGGTTDTQYF	TGTGCCAGCAGCCAAGAGAGTGGAGCGGGGGGAACAACAGATACGCAGTATTTT
13	NA	TRBV5-1	NA	TRBJ2-3	CASSLAPSDTQYF	TGCGCCAGCAGCTTGGCCCCCTCAGATACGCAGTATTTT